Below, 28 T cell receptor beta chains from the same sample are listed, as sequenced in a study of response to subunit inactivated influenza vaccine. MiXCR, applied by TCRdb to the RT-PCR reads, yields one record per CDR3 protein. The sample yields 650,000 to 800,000 distinct CDR3 sequences, approximately 18% seen once. The sequenced sample was PBMCs from blood, obtained 4 to 6 days after vaccination. The receptors were gathered from a man aged 45-65 years who received an inactivated influenza vaccine.

This clonotype was seen a few times. CDR3 nucleotides: TGCAGCGTTGAGTTGGGACTCAACTATGGCTACACCTTC. Translation gives CSVELGLNYGYTF. V and J are TRBV29-1 and TRBJ1-2; D is perhaps TRBD1 (5 bases). Germline V gene data show CDR1 as SQVTM and CDR2 as ANQGSEA. V was trimmed by 3 bases and J by 2 bases, leaving 10 bases between them. This CDR3 is built from 13 residues.

The chain couples TRBV5-1 to TRBJ2-3; D assignment may be TRBD1 or TRBD2 (5 bases each). CDR1 and CDR2 (germline): SGHRS, YFSETQ. The V gene lost 4 bases and the J gene lost 0 bases, with 12 bases spanning the gap. CDR3 length: 15 amino acids. In DNA form, the CDR3 reads TGCGCCAGCAGCAGGGACGGATATAGCACAGATACGCAGTATTTT. It translates to CASSRDGYSTDTQYF.

This clonotype was found a few times. J is TRBJ2-1 and V is TRBV24-1; a possible D gene is TRBD2 (5 bases). The germline CDR1 and CDR2 sequences are KGHDR and SFDVKD. CDR3 length: 11 amino acids. The ends were cut back, 10 bases at V and 11 bases at J, with 14 bases in the middle. Written as DNA, the CDR3 is TGTGCCACGGGAGAGGGAATGAAGCAGTTCTTC. As protein: CATGEGMKQFF.

The chain carries TRBV5-1 and TRBJ2-5; 9 nucleotides align to TRBD1. Germline V lookup: CDR1 SGHRS, CDR2 YFSETQ. This CDR3 has 15 amino acids. With V trimmed by 4 bases and J by 2 bases, 6 bases remained unmatched. In DNA, the CDR3 is TGCGCCAGCAGCATAGCCGGGACAGGGCAAGAGACCCAGTACTTC. Its translation is CASSIAGTGQETQYF.

This clonotype was picked up a small number of times. The chain links TRBV6-1 to TRBJ2-7; D possibly uses TRBD1 or TRBD2 (5 bases each). V lost 1 base, J lost 1 base, and 11 bases lay in between. CDR1 and CDR2 from the germline V gene are MNHNS and SASEGT. This CDR3 is built from 15 residues. CDR3 DNA: TGTGCCAGCAGTGAAGTAGCGAGACAGTCCTACGAGCAGTACTTC. This sequence encodes CASSEVARQSYEQYF.

The chain carries TRBV7-2 and TRBJ1-1; 7 bases agree with TRBD1. The CDR3 is 15 residues long. CDR1 is SGHTA and CDR2 is FQGNSA in the germline V gene. The ends lost 3 bases at V and 0 bases at J; junction bases unmatched: 4. For the CDR3, the DNA is TGTGCCAGCAGCTTTGGGGGACAGTTGAACACTGAAGCTTTCTTT. This codes for CASSFGGQLNTEAFF.

This clonotype was observed many times. The gene calls are TRBV5-5 and TRBJ1-1; the D gene is possibly TRBD1 (5 bases). The CDR3 contains 14 residues. Germline values: CDR1 SGHKS, CDR2 YYEKEE (reference sequence). The CDR3 DNA is TGTGCTAGTCGGGGCCTACTTTGGAACACTGAAGCTTTCTTT. It specifies CASRGLLWNTEAFF.

There are many counts of this clonotype. The chain recombines TRBV20-1 with TRBJ2-7; maybe TRBD1 (5 bases). The CDR3 consists of 13 residues. V was shortened by 5 bases and J by 2 bases, with 13 bases between the two germline ends. CDR1 and CDR2 (germline): DFQATT, SNEGSKA (reference sequence). The CDR3 DNA is TGCAGTGCTCCCGTGGGGCAGACCTACGAGCAGTACTTC. Translating gives CSAPVGQTYEQYF.

This clonotype has more than one count but fewer than ten. The chain has TRBV7-7 and TRBJ2-3; D unclear. The germline V gene has CDR1 SSHAT and CDR2 FNYEAQ (reference sequence). The CDR3 consists of 14 residues. The V end was cut by 5 bases, the J end by 1 base, with 10 bases between. The CDR3 DNA follows: TGTGCCAGCAGCCCAACGTGGGGCACAGATACGCAGTATTTT. This codes for CASSPTWGTDTQYF.

This clonotype was observed a few times. J is TRBJ2-7 and V is TRBV29-1, with TRBD2 matching over 7 bases. The CDR3 is 12 residues long. Germline V gene lookup returns CDR1 SQVTM and CDR2 ANQGSEA. V lost 5 bases, J lost 3 bases, and 4 bases stayed unmatched. The CDR3 bases are TGCAGCGTTCTCGGGAGGCTCTACGAGCAGTACTTC. Translating gives CSVLGRLYEQYF.

J is TRBJ2-7 and V is TRBV7-2; 9 bases are shared with TRBD1. After removal of 4 bases from V and 7 bases from J, the junction contained 14 bases not matched to a gene. The CDR3 runs to 16 residues. Germline CDR1 is SGHTA and CDR2 is FQGNSA. The CDR3 DNA is TGTGCCAGCAGCTATAAAGGGACAGGGAGTCTCGAAGAGCAGTACTTC. It encodes CASSYKGTGSLEEQYF. The whole variable domain, filled in from reference TRBV7-2 and TRBJ2-7, reads GAGVSQSPSNKVTEKGKDVELRCDPISGHTALYWYRQSLGQGLEFLIYFQGNSAPDKSGLPSDRFSAERTGGSVSTLTIQRTQQEDSAVYLCASSYKGTGSLEEQYFGPGTRLTVT.

The V call is TRBV5-1, the J call TRBJ1-3; the D gene is possibly TRBD1 (5 bases). The germline V gene encodes CDR1 SGHRS and CDR2 YFSETQ. V shed 0 bases and J shed 4 bases, with 11 bases lying between them. The CDR3 has 15 amino acids. CDR3 sequence reads: CASSLGGSGGNTIYF. The DNA for the CDR3 is TGCGCCAGCAGCTTGGGGGGGTCCGGCGGAAACACCATATATTTT.

This clonotype was detected a few times. The rearrangement joins TRBV6-2 or TRBV6-3 to TRBJ1-2; TRBD1 agrees at 7 bases. The V and J ends lost 6 bases and 4 bases, in that order; junction bases with no gene match: 11. The CDR3 is made up of 15 amino acids. Germline V gene lookup returns CDR1 MNHEY and CDR2 SVGEGT. Here the CDR3 reads CASSPRRQGSYGYTF. The CDR3 DNA reads TGTGCCAGCAGCCCCAGGCGACAGGGCAGCTATGGCTACACCTTC.

The chain recombines TRBV7-2 with TRBJ2-1, with 10 bases identical to TRBD2. V lost 1 base to trimming and J lost 6 bases; unmatched junction nucleotides: 3. Germline CDR1 is SGHTA and CDR2 is FQGNSA. The CDR3 sequence is 15 residues long. The CDR3 reads CASSLVAGGFNEQFF. CDR3 nucleotides: TGTGCCAGCAGCTTAGTAGCGGGGGGTTTCAATGAGCAGTTCTTC.

The table lists this clonotype with a few counts. The chain uses TRBV7-2 and TRBJ1-1; D remains unclear. CDR1 is SGHTA and CDR2 is FQGNSA in the germline V gene. This CDR3 region has 13 residues. V was cut by 2 bases and J by 3 bases, with 7 bases left in between. The CDR3 here is CASSLIVDTEAFF. DNA of the CDR3: TGTGCCAGCAGCTTAATCGTCGACACTGAAGCTTTCTTT.

Only a few counts were recorded for this clonotype. V usage is TRBV12-3 or TRBV12-4 and J usage is TRBJ1-4; TRBD1 aligns across 10 bases. The CDR3 is 16 amino acids. With V trimmed by 6 bases and J by 10 bases, 14 bases remained unmatched. The CDR3 reads CASSERLGQGFRKLFF. The CDR3, as DNA: TGTGCCAGCAGCGAGCGATTGGGACAGGGGTTTCGAAAACTGTTTTTT.

The chain carries TRBV7-6 and TRBJ2-1; D tentatively reads TRBD1 or TRBD2 (5 bases each). Trimming removed 5 bases at V and 8 bases at J, with 10 bases between. This CDR3 region has 12 residues. Germline V gives CDR1 SGHVS, CDR2 FNYEAQ. CDR3 nucleotide sequence: TGTGCCAGCAGCCCGATGGGGGATGAGCAGTTCTTC. It translates to CASSPMGDEQFF.

V and J are TRBV7-2 and TRBJ2-7, with 8 positions matching TRBD2. Germline CDR1 SGHTA, CDR2 FQGNSA. CDR3 length: 16 residues. V shed 5 bases and J 2 bases; nucleotides not matched to a gene: 11. Here the CDR3 DNA reads TGTGCCAGCAGCCAAAATCGTCTTAGCGGGACCTACGAGCAGTACTTC. The encoded protein is CASSQNRLSGTYEQYF.

This clonotype turned up a few times. The chain recombines TRBV5-1 with TRBJ1-5; a weak D match, TRBD1 (5 bases). The CDR3 loop spans 15 amino acids. V gave up 0 bases and J gave up 2 bases, with 9 bases separating them. The germline V gene encodes CDR1 SGHRS and CDR2 YFSETQ. CDR3 loop: CASSLEGQRNQPQHF. The CDR3 coding sequence is TGCGCCAGCAGCTTGGAGGGGCAGCGCAATCAGCCCCAGCATTTT.

This clonotype was recorded once. The chain combines TRBV4-2 with TRBJ2-7; 9 bases fit TRBD2. Germline V gene sequence: CDR1 LGHNA, CDR2 YNFKEQ. Unmatched junction bases numbered 4, after V lost 1 base and J lost 3 bases. There are 15 residues in the CDR3. Here the CDR3 reads CASSQVTSGIYEQYF. The CDR3 DNA follows: TGTGCCAGCAGCCAAGTGACTAGCGGCATCTACGAGCAGTACTTC.

This clonotype was picked up a small number of times. The chain links TRBV27 to TRBJ1-6; no reliable D call. V was trimmed by 2 bases and J by 0 bases, leaving 8 bases between them. The CDR3 is made up of 16 amino acids. From germline, CDR1 is MNHEY and CDR2 SMNVEV (reference sequence). The CDR3 spells CASSLGAGSYNSPLHF. The CDR3, as DNA: TGTGCCAGCAGTTTAGGAGCCGGCTCCTATAATTCACCCCTCCACTTT.

This clonotype has a count of ten or more. This chain links TRBV12-3 or TRBV12-4 with TRBJ1-2; 7 bases are shared with TRBD1. The CDR3 covers 14 residues. With V trimmed by 4 bases and J by 4 bases, 6 bases remained unmatched. In DNA form, the CDR3 reads TGTGCCAGCAGTTCGAGGGGGCACGGCTATGGCTACACCTTC. Residues: CASSSRGHGYGYTF.

V is TRBV6-5 and J is TRBJ1-5, with D maybe TRBD1 (6 bases). Trimming left V 1 base short and J 4 bases short, with 14 bases between. Germline CDR1 reads MNHEY; CDR2 reads SVGAGI. CDR3 length: 16 residues. The CDR3 nucleotides are TGTGCCAGCAGTTACTGGGGAGGGGGTCGGAATCAGCCCCAGCATTTT. Protein sequence: CASSYWGGGRNQPQHF.

The chain links TRBV20-1 to TRBJ2-5; 9 bases align to TRBD2. The CDR3 is 12 amino acids. The germline gives CDR1 DFQATT, CDR2 SNEGSKA (reference sequence). V trimming: 5 bases; J trimming: 9 bases; junction bases outside the gene matches: 7. The CDR3 region is CSAGGTSSPQYF. DNA for the CDR3: TGCAGTGCTGGAGGGACTAGCAGCCCCCAGTACTTC.

The chain is built from TRBV6-1 and TRBJ1-6, with 7 bases fitting TRBD1. V was pared by 5 bases and J by 7 bases, with 5 bases of the junction left unmatched. The CDR3 contains 14 residues. Germline CDR1 MNHNS, CDR2 SASEGT. The CDR3 coding sequence is TGTGCCAGCAGTCCCAGGGGGTGGAATTCACCCCTCCACTTT. This sequence encodes CASSPRGWNSPLHF.

This clonotype was detected only once. This clone may be a read error of a much larger clone one base away. This rearrangement joins TRBV7-2 to TRBJ2-3; D is uncertain. The CDR3 spans 13 residues. Germline V gene lookup returns CDR1 SGHTA and CDR2 FQGNSA. This CDR3 is CAGSFDGTDTQYF. The CDR3 DNA reads TGTGCCGGCAGCTTCGACGGAACAGATACGCAGTATTTT. Variable domain in full (rest from reference TRBV7-2 and TRBJ2-3): GAGVSQSPSNKVTEKGKDVELRCDPISGHTALYWYRQSLGQGLEFLIYFQGNSAPDKSGLPSDRFSAERTGGSVSTLTIQRTQQEDSAVYLCAGSFDGTDTQYFGPGTRLTVL.

This clonotype has just a few counts. DNA for the CDR3: TGCAGTGCTGCGGGACAGGCGGGAAATAATTCACCCCTCCACTTT. As protein: CSAAGQAGNNSPLHF. V usage is TRBV20-1 and J usage is TRBJ1-6; 8 bases are shared with TRBD1. From germline, CDR1 is DFQATT and CDR2 SNEGSKA (reference sequence). This CDR3 is 15 amino acids long. Trimming cost V 5 bases and J 5 bases; bases outside gene matches: 8.

V gene TRBV10-3 combines with J gene TRBJ2-7, with TRBD2 as a possible D gene (6 bases). CDR3 length: 12 residues. Germline V lookup: CDR1 ENHRY, CDR2 SYGVKD. The CDR3 here is CGSGTGGYEQYF. CDR3 DNA sequence: TGTGGCTCTGGGACTGGAGGGTACGAGCAGTACTTC.